These T cell receptor beta chains were read from a single sample in a study of response to subunit inactivated influenza vaccine. In TCRdb, the RT-PCR reads were re-called with MiXCR into one record per CDR3 protein. The sample has 550,000 to 600,000 distinct CDR3 sequences, about 10% seen once. The sample in question was PBMCs from blood, obtained on the day of vaccination. The receptors derive from a man in his fifties or sixties who received an inactivated influenza vaccine. The CDR3 runs from the conserved cysteine through the conserved F or W. Each record gives: CDR3 DNA, CDR3 protein, J gene, D gene, clone size, V gene. The D gene is left open where the match is weak. A row's size may be missing; if present it is once, few, many or a size class.

cdr3_nt: TGCGCCAGCAGCTCGTTGACAGGAAGGAACACTGAAGCTTTCTTT
cdr3_aa: CASSSLTGRNTEAFF
j_call: TRBJ1-1
d_call: -
clone_size: few
v_call: TRBV5-1

cdr3_nt: TGTGCCATCAGAAATACAGGGGTAACTGAAGCTTTCTTT
cdr3_aa: CAIRNTGVTEAFF
j_call: TRBJ1-1
d_call: TRBD1
clone_size: -
v_call: TRBV10-3

cdr3_nt: TGTGCCAGCAGCTTAAGGCCCTCACTGCAATACAATGAGCAGTTCTTC
cdr3_aa: CASSLRPSLQYNEQFF
j_call: TRBJ2-1
d_call: -
clone_size: few
v_call: TRBV7-2

cdr3_nt: TGTGCCAGCAGCTCACCTGAGCGTACGTCCTACAATGAGCAGTTCTTC
cdr3_aa: CASSSPERTSYNEQFF
j_call: TRBJ2-1
d_call: -
clone_size: few
v_call: TRBV5-4

cdr3_nt: TGTGCCAGCAGCAATCCGGGACAGGGGACGGAGACCCAGTACTTC
cdr3_aa: CASSNPGQGTETQYF
j_call: TRBJ2-5
d_call: TRBD1
clone_size: few
v_call: TRBV28

cdr3_nt: TGTGCCAGCAGTTCCCTCGGGGGGGAGCAGTACTTC
cdr3_aa: CASSSLGGEQYF
j_call: TRBJ2-7
d_call: TRBD2
clone_size: few
v_call: TRBV2

cdr3_nt: TGTGCCAGCAGTGTCTCCCGGAGAGCCGAGACCCAGTACTTC
cdr3_aa: CASSVSRRAETQYF
j_call: TRBJ2-5
d_call: -
clone_size: -
v_call: TRBV12-3/TRBV12-4

cdr3_nt: TGTGCCAGCTCAACCGGGGGACAGGGGGCTACAGATACGCAGTATTTT
cdr3_aa: CASSTGGQGATDTQYF
j_call: TRBJ2-3
d_call: TRBD1
clone_size: -
v_call: TRBV18

cdr3_nt: TGTGCCAGCAGTCTAAAGGGTGGACAGCTCCTCTATGGCTACACCTTC
cdr3_aa: CASSLKGGQLLYGYTF
j_call: TRBJ1-2
d_call: -
clone_size: few
v_call: TRBV12-3/TRBV12-4

cdr3_nt: TGCGCCAGCAGCCGACTAATCCTCTCCTACGAGCAGTACTTC
cdr3_aa: CASSRLILSYEQYF
j_call: TRBJ2-7
d_call: -
clone_size: few
v_call: TRBV10-2

cdr3_nt: TGTGCCAGCAGTTACCAGACCGGACGGGAAAGCACAGATACGCAGTATTTT
cdr3_aa: CASSYQTGRESTDTQYF
j_call: TRBJ2-3
d_call: -
clone_size: -
v_call: TRBV6-2/TRBV6-3

cdr3_nt: TGCAGTGCACAAAATCGGCTAGCGGGAGATGAGCAGTTCTTC
cdr3_aa: CSAQNRLAGDEQFF
j_call: TRBJ2-1
d_call: TRBD2
clone_size: -
v_call: TRBV20-1

cdr3_nt: TGTGCCAGCAGTTACTCGTCGGAGTCAACTAACTATGGCTACACCTTC
cdr3_aa: CASSYSSESTNYGYTF
j_call: TRBJ1-2
d_call: -
clone_size: few
v_call: TRBV6-2/TRBV6-3

cdr3_nt: TGTGCCACCAGTGATCACGGACTAGCGGCGGAGCAGTTCTTC
cdr3_aa: CATSDHGLAAEQFF
j_call: TRBJ2-1
d_call: TRBD2
clone_size: -
v_call: TRBV24-1

cdr3_nt: TGTGCCAGCATCCAGGGGGGTAGGAACACCATATATTTT
cdr3_aa: CASIQGGRNTIYF
j_call: TRBJ1-3
d_call: TRBD1
clone_size: -
v_call: TRBV12-3/TRBV12-4

cdr3_nt: TGTGCCAGCCCAAAAAGCTCGGGACAGCCCTCTGGGGCCAACGTCCTGACTTTC
cdr3_aa: CASPKSSGQPSGANVLTF
j_call: TRBJ2-6
d_call: TRBD1
clone_size: -
v_call: TRBV2

cdr3_nt: TGTGCCAGCAGACCTTGGGAGGGACAGGGCAATGAGCAGTTCTTC
cdr3_aa: CASRPWEGQGNEQFF
j_call: TRBJ2-1
d_call: TRBD1
clone_size: -
v_call: TRBV7-2

cdr3_nt: TGTGCCAGCAGCCAAGGGCCGCGACAGTTCTTC
cdr3_aa: CASSQGPRQFF
j_call: TRBJ2-1
d_call: -
clone_size: few
v_call: TRBV3-1

cdr3_nt: TGCGCCAGCAGCCAATTTGGGACATTGAACACCGGGGAGCTGTTTTTT
cdr3_aa: CASSQFGTLNTGELFF
j_call: TRBJ2-2
d_call: -
clone_size: many
v_call: TRBV4-1

cdr3_nt: TGTGCCAGCAGCGAGACAGGGGATCCCTACGAGCAGTACTTC
cdr3_aa: CASSETGDPYEQYF
j_call: TRBJ2-7
d_call: TRBD1
clone_size: -
v_call: TRBV13

cdr3_nt: TGCAGTGCCACCTTGGGACTCAACTCCTACAATGAGCAGTTCTTC
cdr3_aa: CSATLGLNSYNEQFF
j_call: TRBJ2-1
d_call: -
clone_size: few
v_call: TRBV20-1

cdr3_nt: TGCTGTGCTAGAGATAATTTCCGGACAGGGAGACCTGGGGCCAACGTCCTGACTTTC
cdr3_aa: CCARDNFRTGRPGANVLTF
j_call: TRBJ2-6
d_call: TRBD1
clone_size: few
v_call: TRBV20-1

cdr3_nt: TGTGCCAGCAGCTTTAGCGGGAGGAACCGTGAGCAGTTCTTC
cdr3_aa: CASSFSGRNREQFF
j_call: TRBJ2-1
d_call: TRBD2
clone_size: few
v_call: TRBV7-2

cdr3_nt: TGTGCCAGTAGTATAAAGGGGGCTAGCAATCAGCCCCAGCATTTT
cdr3_aa: CASSIKGASNQPQHF
j_call: TRBJ1-5
d_call: TRBD1
clone_size: few
v_call: TRBV19

cdr3_nt: TGTGCCAGCAGTTTAGGGGGGCCCAATACAGATACGCAGTATTTT
cdr3_aa: CASSLGGPNTDTQYF
j_call: TRBJ2-3
d_call: -
clone_size: few
v_call: TRBV12-3/TRBV12-4

cdr3_nt: TGTGCCAGCAGTTTGGGGCAGGGGACGGAGACCCAGTACTTC
cdr3_aa: CASSLGQGTETQYF
j_call: TRBJ2-5
d_call: -
clone_size: -
v_call: TRBV12-3/TRBV12-4

cdr3_nt: TGCGCCAGCAGCCGCACCGGGACTACACAAGAGACCCAGTACTTC
cdr3_aa: CASSRTGTTQETQYF
j_call: TRBJ2-5
d_call: TRBD2
clone_size: many
v_call: TRBV5-1

cdr3_nt: TGCAGTGCTAAATACAGGGGTGATTACAATCAGCCCCAGCATTTT
cdr3_aa: CSAKYRGDYNQPQHF
j_call: TRBJ1-5
d_call: TRBD1
clone_size: -
v_call: TRBV20-1

cdr3_nt: TGTGCCAGCAGCGTAGAGGGAGCGACTGGAAACACCATATATTTT
cdr3_aa: CASSVEGATGNTIYF
j_call: TRBJ1-3
d_call: -
clone_size: many
v_call: TRBV9

cdr3_nt: TGTGCCAGCAGTGAATATTTAGGGGGCAACTATGGCTACACCTTC
cdr3_aa: CASSEYLGGNYGYTF
j_call: TRBJ1-2
d_call: TRBD1
clone_size: few
v_call: TRBV25-1

cdr3_nt: TGTGCCAGCAGCGCACAGCAAGAGACCCAGTACTTC
cdr3_aa: CASSAQQETQYF
j_call: TRBJ2-5
d_call: -
clone_size: many
v_call: TRBV11-2

cdr3_nt: TGTGCCAGCTGCCAAGGGCTGCGGGGGGCCTACTCCTACAATGAGCAGTTCTTC
cdr3_aa: CASCQGLRGAYSYNEQFF
j_call: TRBJ2-1
d_call: TRBD2
clone_size: -
v_call: TRBV3-1

cdr3_nt: TGTGCCAGCAGTGGGGGTTGGGAGACCCAGTACTTC
cdr3_aa: CASSGGWETQYF
j_call: TRBJ2-5
d_call: -
clone_size: medium-sized
v_call: TRBV25-1

cdr3_nt: TGTGCCAGTAGCATATCCGGGACAGACCTATTCGCGGGGGGCTACACCTTC
cdr3_aa: CASSISGTDLFAGGYTF
j_call: TRBJ1-2
d_call: TRBD1
clone_size: -
v_call: TRBV19

cdr3_nt: TGTGCCAGCAGCCCGGGGACAGGGGGTTCCTACAATGAGCAGTTCTTC
cdr3_aa: CASSPGTGGSYNEQFF
j_call: TRBJ2-1
d_call: TRBD1
clone_size: -
v_call: TRBV5-5

cdr3_nt: TGTGCCAGCAGCCCCGGTGGGCCGGCCGGCGGCTACACCTTC
cdr3_aa: CASSPGGPAGGYTF
j_call: TRBJ1-2
d_call: -
clone_size: few
v_call: TRBV7-8

cdr3_nt: TGCGCCAGCAGCGAAACCGGGACAGGGCCCGAGCAGTACTTC
cdr3_aa: CASSETGTGPEQYF
j_call: TRBJ2-7
d_call: TRBD1
clone_size: -
v_call: TRBV5-1

cdr3_nt: TGTGCCAGCAGCTTAGGGAAGACAATTCGGAACACTGAAGCTTTCTTT
cdr3_aa: CASSLGKTIRNTEAFF
j_call: TRBJ1-1
d_call: -
clone_size: -
v_call: TRBV11-2

cdr3_nt: TGCAGCGTATCCGGGAATTTCCTCGGCGGGGAGCTGTTTTTT
cdr3_aa: CSVSGNFLGGELFF
j_call: TRBJ2-2
d_call: -
clone_size: few
v_call: TRBV29-1

cdr3_nt: TGTGCCAGCAGCCTAAACTGGGTAGCCAATGAGCAGTTCTTC
cdr3_aa: CASSLNWVANEQFF
j_call: TRBJ2-1
d_call: -
clone_size: -
v_call: TRBV7-2

cdr3_nt: TGCAGTGCTAAAACCATTGGGCTACTAGCGGGAGTGGCAGATACGCAGTATTTT
cdr3_aa: CSAKTIGLLAGVADTQYF
j_call: TRBJ2-3
d_call: TRBD2
clone_size: few
v_call: TRBV20-1

cdr3_nt: TGTGCCAGCAGCCCGGACATCCGCCGGACCCAGTACTTC
cdr3_aa: CASSPDIRRTQYF
j_call: TRBJ2-5
d_call: -
clone_size: few
v_call: TRBV7-2

cdr3_nt: TGTGCCAGCAGTAGCGGGAGTGGAACAGATACGCAGTATTTT
cdr3_aa: CASSSGSGTDTQYF
j_call: TRBJ2-3
d_call: TRBD2
clone_size: many
v_call: TRBV7-3

cdr3_nt: TGCAGTGCTAGGAAGGGGGCCTACAATGAGCAGTTCTTC
cdr3_aa: CSARKGAYNEQFF
j_call: TRBJ2-1
d_call: -
clone_size: -
v_call: TRBV20-1

cdr3_nt: TGCAGTGCTAGACATCCCCTGCGCGGTTTACAAGAGACCCAGTACTTC
cdr3_aa: CSARHPLRGLQETQYF
j_call: TRBJ2-5
d_call: -
clone_size: -
v_call: TRBV20-1

cdr3_nt: TGTGCCAGCAGATTTAGTGGACTAGCGGGGGTGCCATCCTACAATGAGCAGTTCTTC
cdr3_aa: CASRFSGLAGVPSYNEQFF
j_call: TRBJ2-1
d_call: TRBD2
clone_size: -
v_call: TRBV11-1

cdr3_nt: TGTGCCAGCAGACAACAGGGGGCAGGCGGGGAGCTGTTTTTT
cdr3_aa: CASRQQGAGGELFF
j_call: TRBJ2-2
d_call: TRBD1
clone_size: few
v_call: TRBV14